This T cell receptor beta chain appears in the sequencing data of a study of T cells in localized non-small cell lung cancer. Findings and limits, study-wide: Detection in adjacent lung was observed for a median about 56 of the top 100 tumor clones. Uninvolved adjacent lung had more T cell clonality than any other tissue, topping tumor. Overall survival was longer when the density of T cells in the blood was higher.

This clone was observed a handful of times. Its cognate antigen is unknown. The repertoire was sequenced with immunoSEQ multiplex PCR; TCRdb's copy has only in-frame clones and lacks some. The repertoire holds some 4,100 clones, with around 20% as singletons. V lost 6 bases and J lost 4, with 21 bases in between. Germline V gene data show CDR1 as LNHNV and CDR2 as YYDKDF (reference sequence). This CDR3 has 16 amino acids. This rearrangement joins TRBV15 to TRBJ1-2; D not resolved. This clonotype was sampled from a female donor older than 55 with stage I lung adenocarcinoma. The sample was lung tumor tissue, taken before any cancer treatment. This CDR3 reads CATRPWGTSGGYGYTF. The CDR3 DNA reads as TGTGCCACCAGGCCCTGGGGAACCTCCGGAGGCTATGGCTACACCTTC.